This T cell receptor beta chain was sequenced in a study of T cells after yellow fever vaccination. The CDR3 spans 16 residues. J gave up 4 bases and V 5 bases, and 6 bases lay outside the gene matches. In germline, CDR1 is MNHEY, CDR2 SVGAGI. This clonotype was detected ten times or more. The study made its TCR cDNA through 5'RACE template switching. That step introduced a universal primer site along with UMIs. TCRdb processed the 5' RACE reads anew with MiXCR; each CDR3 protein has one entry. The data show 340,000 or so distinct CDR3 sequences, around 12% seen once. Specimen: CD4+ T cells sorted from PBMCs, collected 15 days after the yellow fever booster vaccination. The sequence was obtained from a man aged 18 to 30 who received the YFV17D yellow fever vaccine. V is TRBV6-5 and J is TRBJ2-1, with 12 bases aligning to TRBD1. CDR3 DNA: TGTGCCAGCAGTGGGACAGGGGGCCGTTATTACAATGAGCAGTTCTTC. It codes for CASSGTGGRYYNEQFF.